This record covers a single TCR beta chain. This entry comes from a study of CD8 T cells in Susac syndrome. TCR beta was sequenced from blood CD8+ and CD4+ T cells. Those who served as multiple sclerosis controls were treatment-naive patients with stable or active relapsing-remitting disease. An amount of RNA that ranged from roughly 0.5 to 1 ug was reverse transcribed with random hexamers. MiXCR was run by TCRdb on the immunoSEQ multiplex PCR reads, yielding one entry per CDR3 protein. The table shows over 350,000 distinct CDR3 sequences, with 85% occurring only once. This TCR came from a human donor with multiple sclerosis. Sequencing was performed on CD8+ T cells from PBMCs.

CDR3 region: CASRRHNRDRGVNTEAFF. In nucleotides, the CDR3 is TGTGCCAGTAGGAGACACAACCGGGACAGGGGTGTGAACACTGAAGCTTTCTTT. The J gene is TRBJ1-1, the V gene TRBV19; 10 bases map to TRBD1. Unmatched junction bases numbered 13, after V lost 6 bases and J lost 0 bases. This CDR3 is built from 18 residues. CDR1 and CDR2 (germline): LNHDA, SQIVND (reference sequence).